This TCR beta chain was identified in a study of cytomegalovirus exposure and HLA in healthy donors. Notes on the study in general: Reportedly, fewer N-insertions than the 666-donor mean appeared in an Asian-associated ancestry cluster in a later analysis. A later analysis found common viral pathogens apparently linked to several of the most significant clusters. Cytomegalovirus status, reportedly, was diagnosed with high specificity and sensitivity by the classifier.

Both 60 Vbeta primers and 13 Jbeta primers went into the PCR. The protocol was immunoSEQ multiplex PCR, while the TCRdb copy is restricted to in-frame clones and leaves out a portion. The table lists about 55,000 clones, approximately 71% of them singletons. The CDR3 is 13 residues long. Germline assignment: CDR1 SQVTM and CDR2 ANQGSEA. The V end lost 4 bases, the J end lost 1 base, and 7 bases lay between the germline ends. On this clone itself: Antigen: not known.

This chain uses TRBV29-1 with TRBJ1-4; D is unclear. This receptor was obtained from a man aged 40-49 years in good health and CMV-seropositive. The source material was PBMCs. The CDR3 reads CSVARGTNEKLFF. The CDR3 nucleotides are TGCAGCGTTGCCCGAGGAACTAATGAAAAACTGTTTTTT.